Listed here is a single TCR beta chain. Its antigen is unidentified. The genomic DNA of each subset was split evenly across several immunoSEQ plates. Clones were sequenced by immunoSEQ multiplex PCR, and TCRdb holds only the in-frame ones, with some missing. The table shows some 2 million clones, with roughly 96% occurring only once. This sample is part of a study of shared clonotypes between healthy human individuals. Whole-study context: Per donor, three plates held CD4 naive cells, three held CD4 memory, two held CD8 naive and one held CD8 memory. Study conclusions and caveats: Among donors, sharing of clonotypes was expected to be affected by sequencing depth.

Every one of the donors was a Caucasian adult that lived in Nashville, Tennessee. This clonotype was obtained from a man between 18 and 29 years old in good health. Sequenced material: naive CD4+ T cells sorted from blood. As for subset: CD45RA+ positively selected.

DNA for the CDR3: TGTGCCAGCAGTCTGAGCGGGGTTCACGAGCAGTACTTC. Protein product: CASSLSGVHEQYF. The rearrangement links TRBV11-2 to TRBJ2-7, with TRBD2 identical over 7 bases. The CDR3 sequence is 13 residues long. The germline gives CDR1 SGHAT, CDR2 FQNNGV. V lost 6 bases to trimming and J lost 5 bases; unmatched junction nucleotides: 7. Full variable domain (rest looked up from reference TRBV11-2 and TRBJ2-7): EAGVAQSPRYKIIEKRQSVAFWCNPISGHATLYWYQQILGQGPKLLIQFQNNGVVDDSQLPKDRFSAERLKGVDSTLKIQPAKLEDSAVYLCASSLSGVHEQYFGPGTRLTVT.